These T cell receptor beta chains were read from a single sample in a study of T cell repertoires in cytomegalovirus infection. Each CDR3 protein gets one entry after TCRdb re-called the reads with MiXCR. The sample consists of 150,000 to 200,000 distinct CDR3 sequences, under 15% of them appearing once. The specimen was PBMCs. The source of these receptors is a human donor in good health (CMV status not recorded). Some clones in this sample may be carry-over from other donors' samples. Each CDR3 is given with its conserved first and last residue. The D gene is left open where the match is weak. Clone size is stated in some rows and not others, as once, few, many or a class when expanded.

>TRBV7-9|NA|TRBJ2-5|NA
TGTGCCAGCAGCTTTCAGGGGTCGGAGACCCAGTACTTC
CASSFQGSETQYF
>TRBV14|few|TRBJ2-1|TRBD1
TGTGCCAGCAGCCTATATCGACAGGGCGACAATGAGCAGTTCTTC
CASSLYRQGDNEQFF
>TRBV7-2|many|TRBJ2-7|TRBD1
TGTGCCAGTCGAGCGAGAGGGACAGATCGCTACGAGCAGTACTTC
CASRARGTDRYEQYF
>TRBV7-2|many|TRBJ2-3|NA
TGTGCCAGCAGCTTAGGGGGACGGGTCACAGATACGCAGTATTTT
CASSLGGRVTDTQYF
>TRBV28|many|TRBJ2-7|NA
TGTGCCAGCAGTTACAATGCAGGGGGGCAGCAGTACTTC
CASSYNAGGQQYF
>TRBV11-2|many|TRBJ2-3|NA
TGTGCCAGCAGCTTAGACCATAGTGTCGATACGCAGTATTTT
CASSLDHSVDTQYF
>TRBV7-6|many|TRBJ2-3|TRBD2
TGTGCCAGCAGCTCGGTAGCGGGAGAGAGGACAGATACGCAGTATTTT
CASSSVAGERTDTQYF
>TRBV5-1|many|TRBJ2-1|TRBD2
TGCGCCAGCAGCTGGAGGTCTAGCGGGAGTAATGAGCAGTTCTTC
CASSWRSSGSNEQFF
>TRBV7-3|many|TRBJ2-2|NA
TGTGCCAGCAGCTTAGGGACGAACACCGGGGAGCTGTTTTTT
CASSLGTNTGELFF
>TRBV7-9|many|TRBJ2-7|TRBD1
TGTGCCAGCACCCTCGGGGACAGGGGAAATTACGAGCAGTACTTC
CASTLGDRGNYEQYF
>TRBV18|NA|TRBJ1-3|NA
TGTGCCAGCTCACCACAAAAGGGAATTGGAAACACCATATATTTT
CASSPQKGIGNTIYF
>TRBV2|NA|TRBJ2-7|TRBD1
TGTGCCAGCAGATCGACAGGGGGCTCCTACGAGCAGTACTTC
CASRSTGGSYEQYF
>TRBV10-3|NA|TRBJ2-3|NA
TGTGCCATCAGTGAACCCGATACGCAGTATTTT
CAISEPDTQYF
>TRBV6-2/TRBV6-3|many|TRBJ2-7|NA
TGTGCCAGCAGTTACGGGGGATCGACCTACGAGCAGTACTTC
CASSYGGSTYEQYF
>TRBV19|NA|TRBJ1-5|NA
TGTGCCAGTAGTATAGACAGGTGGAGCAATCAGCCCCAGCATTTT
CASSIDRWSNQPQHF
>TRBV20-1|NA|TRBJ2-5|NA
TGCAGTGCCCGTGCCTCAGAGGCGGGTGAGACCCAGTACTTC
CSARASEAGETQYF
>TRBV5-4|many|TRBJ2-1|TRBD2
TGTGCCAGCACCCTAGGACTAGCGAGTTACAATGAGCAGTTCTTC
CASTLGLASYNEQFF
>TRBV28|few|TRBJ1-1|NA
TGTGCCAGCAGGGGCGGAGAGAACACTGAAGCTTTCTTT
CASRGGENTEAFF
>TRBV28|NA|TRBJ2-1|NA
TGTGCCAGCAGCGCCGGGACTCGGCCTTGGGATGAGCAGTTCTTC
CASSAGTRPWDEQFF
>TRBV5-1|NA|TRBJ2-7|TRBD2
TGCGCCAGCAGCGACCCAAGCGGGAGCTACGAGCAGTACTTC
CASSDPSGSYEQYF
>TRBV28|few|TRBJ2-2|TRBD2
TGTGCCAGCAGCAATTCGGGACTACCCAACACCGGGGAGCTGTTTTTT
CASSNSGLPNTGELFF
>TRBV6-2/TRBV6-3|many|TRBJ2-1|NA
TGTGCCACCTCACTGGGACGTTACAATGAGCAGTTCTTC
CATSLGRYNEQFF
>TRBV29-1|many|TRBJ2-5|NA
TGCAGCGTTGCGCAGGGAGGAGAGACCCAGTACTTC
CSVAQGGETQYF
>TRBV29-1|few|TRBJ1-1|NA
TGCAGCGTTCGAACTGCCCCCACTGAAGCTTTCTTT
CSVRTAPTEAFF
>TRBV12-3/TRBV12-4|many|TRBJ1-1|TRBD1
TGTGCCAGCAGTCCCAGGGTGAGGGGGCTTCGAGCTTTCTTT
CASSPRVRGLRAFF
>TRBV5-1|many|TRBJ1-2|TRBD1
TGCGCCAGCAGCATAGGGACAGTTCAGCACTATGGCTACACCTTC
CASSIGTVQHYGYTF
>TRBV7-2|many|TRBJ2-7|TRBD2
TGTGCCAGCAGCTATAGCGGGGCCAGCTCCTACGAGCAGTACTTC
CASSYSGASSYEQYF
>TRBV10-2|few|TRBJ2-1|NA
TGCGCCAGCAGTGAGGCGGCTCTCCACGACAATGAGCAGTTCTTC
CASSEAALHDNEQFF
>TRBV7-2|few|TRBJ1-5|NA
TGTGCCAGCAGCTTAGGGTCCTCCTATAGCAATCAGCCCCAGCATTTT
CASSLGSSYSNQPQHF
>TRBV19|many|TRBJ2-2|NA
TGTGCCAGTACAGGGTGGCGGACCGGGGAGCTGTTTTTT
CASTGWRTGELFF
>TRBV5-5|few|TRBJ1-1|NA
TGTGCCAGCGCGATAGCGGTGCAGAACACTGAAGCTTTCTTT
CASAIAVQNTEAFF
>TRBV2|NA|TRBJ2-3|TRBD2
TGTGCCTCCCCCGTCGGGGGGGCCGGAGATACGCAGTATTTT
CASPVGGAGDTQYF
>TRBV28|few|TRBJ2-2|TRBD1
TGTGCCAGCAGGCGGACAGGGGGCAGCGGGGAGCTGTTTTTT
CASRRTGGSGELFF
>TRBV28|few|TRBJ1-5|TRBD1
TGTGCCAGCAGTCCCTGGACAGGGGGAAGCAATCAGCCCCAGCATTTT
CASSPWTGGSNQPQHF
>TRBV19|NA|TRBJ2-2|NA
TGTGCCAGTAGTATAAGACAGAAGAACACCGGGGAGCTGTTTTTT
CASSIRQKNTGELFF
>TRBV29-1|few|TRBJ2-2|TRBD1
TGCAGCGCTCTCCGGGACAGTTCCACCGGGGAGCTGTTTTTT
CSALRDSSTGELFF
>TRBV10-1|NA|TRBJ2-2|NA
TGCGCCAGCAGTGAGTGGCCGAAACTAACCGGGGAGCTGTTTTTT
CASSEWPKLTGELFF
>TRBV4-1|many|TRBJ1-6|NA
TGCGCCAGCAGCCCCTCCCCAGGGATCTCCTATAATTCACCCCTCCACTTT
CASSPSPGISYNSPLHF
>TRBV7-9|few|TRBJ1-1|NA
TGTGCCAGCAGCCCCCCGAGAACTGAAGCTTTCTTT
CASSPPRTEAFF
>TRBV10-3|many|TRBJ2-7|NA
TGTGCCACTAGCGTCTCCTACGAGCAGTACTTC
CATSVSYEQYF
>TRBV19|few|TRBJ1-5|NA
TGTGCCAGTAGTGATCGGGCCTCGGGGCGTCGGCCCCAGCATTTT
CASSDRASGRRPQHF
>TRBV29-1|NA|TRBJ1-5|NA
TGCAGCGCCAAGGACGGTAATCAGCCCCAGCATTTT
CSAKDGNQPQHF
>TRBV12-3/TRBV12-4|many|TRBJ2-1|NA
TGTGCCAGCAGTGGACAGTTCCCTCCCAATGAGCAGTTCTTC
CASSGQFPPNEQFF
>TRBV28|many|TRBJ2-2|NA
TGTGCCAGCAGTTCGTCCAATGCCCACAGGAACACCGGGGAGCTGTTTTTT
CASSSSNAHRNTGELFF
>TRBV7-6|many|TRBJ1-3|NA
TGTGCCAGCAGCTTAGCTGCAATGTCTGGAAACACCATATATTTT
CASSLAAMSGNTIYF
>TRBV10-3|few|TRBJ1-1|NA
TGTGCCATCAGTCCCCGGGGGGAGGCTGAAGCTTTCTTT
CAISPRGEAEAFF
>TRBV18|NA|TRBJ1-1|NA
TGTGCCAGCTCACCAGGAGACAGTGAAGCTTTCTTT
CASSPGDSEAFF
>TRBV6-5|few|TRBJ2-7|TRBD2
TGTGCCAGCAGTTACTCGTCGGGGGGATCCTACGAGCAGTACTTC
CASSYSSGGSYEQYF
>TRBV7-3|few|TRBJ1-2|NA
TGTGCCAGCAGCTTATCGGGCGGGGGTCGTGGCTACACCTTC
CASSLSGGGRGYTF
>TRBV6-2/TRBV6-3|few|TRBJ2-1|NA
TGTGCCAGCAGTTACTCAGGCAATGAGCAGTTCTTC
CASSYSGNEQFF